The TCR beta chain described here comes from a study of memory CD4+ T cells and cytomegalovirus serostatus. This clone was counted a few times. Sequenced by immunoSEQ multiplex PCR; TCRdb stores in-frame clones only, minus some. The profile shows over 65,000 clones, more than 75% of them singletons. The sort gate was single viable CD3+CD4+CD8-CD45RO+ cells for memory CD4+ T cells. V was cut by 4 bases and J by 5 bases, with 21 bases left in between. The V gene's germline CDR1 is LGHNA and CDR2 YNFKEQ. The CDR3 is 16 amino acids. The specimen was memory CD4+ T cells from blood. This chain connects TRBV4-2 to TRBJ2-7, with D perhaps matching TRBD1 (6 bases). This sequence was found in an adult in good health and CMV-seropositive. The CDR3 here is CASSLSHRVEMDEQYF. In DNA form, the CDR3 reads TGTGCCAGCAGCCTCAGTCACAGGGTGGAGATGGACGAGCAGTACTTC.